This T cell receptor beta chain was identified during a study of cytomegalovirus exposure and HLA in healthy donors. Overall study context: Samples from HLA-typed donors yielded about 80 million unique TCRs in an early data release.

This clone was detected a few times. Its antigen remains unknown. The study's findings and limits: In a later analysis, HLA-associated beta chains showed higher expansion and lower generation probabilities than comparable chains. In a later analysis, TCR beta V- and J-gene trimming showed a link to a missense DCLRE1C variant. The study found most TCR sequences rare, yet found some public TCRs in many donors.

PCR primers comprised 60 Vbeta and 13 Jbeta primers. This table comes from immunoSEQ multiplex PCR, and its TCRdb copy is limited to in-frame clones, with some not included. The sample holds around 140,000 clones, about two thirds seen once. This TCR was sampled from a woman between 18 and 30 years old in good health and CMV-seronegative. The sequenced material came from PBMCs.

The CDR3 loop is CASSNPLKGGTGELFF. The CDR3 DNA sequence: TGTGCCAGCAGTAACCCATTGAAGGGAGGCACCGGGGAGCTGTTTTTT. The chain carries TRBV7-9 and TRBJ2-2; D perhaps matches TRBD2 (6 bases). The V gene's germline CDR1 is SEHNR and CDR2 FQNEAQ (reference sequence). The CDR3 loop spans 16 amino acids. V gave up 6 bases and J gave up 4 bases, with 18 bases separating them.